The 15 T cell receptor beta chains below come from one sample, sequenced in a study of Ad26.COV2.S vaccination and SARS-CoV-2 variants. The treatment is: approximately 18 received Ad26.COV2.S at low or high dose, single or two shots; roughly 5 received placebo; per-sample allocation not given. Sample collection was performed on day 63 after the first vaccine or placebo injection. The protocol was immunoSEQ multiplex PCR, while the TCRdb copy is restricted to in-frame clones and leaves out a portion. The sample includes some 420,000 clones, 88% of them seen just once. Source: peripheral blood, taken in a trial of Ad26.COV2.S vaccine versus placebo. These receptors all come from a person between 18 and 60 years old who received the Ad26.COV2.S COVID-19 vaccine or a placebo.

The J gene is TRBJ1-1, the V gene TRBV6-2 or TRBV6-3; 7 nucleotides match TRBD1. Germline V gives CDR1 MNHEY, CDR2 SVGEGT. The V gene end was trimmed by 2 bases and the J gene end by 3 bases; junction bases not matched to a gene: 6. This CDR3 spans 15 amino acids. The CDR3 spells CASSYQDRPDTEAFF. In nucleotides, the CDR3 is TGTGCCAGCAGTTACCAGGACAGGCCGGACACTGAAGCTTTCTTT.

The CDR3 sequence: CASHLGGRGIYGYTF. CDR3 nucleotides: TGTGCCAGCCATCTAGGCGGCAGGGGCATCTATGGCTACACCTTC. The V gene is TRBV28, the J gene TRBJ1-2; tentatively, D is TRBD1 (6 bases). Per germline, CDR1 MDHEN and CDR2 SYDVKM. The V end was cut by 8 bases, the J end by 4 bases, with 20 bases between. The CDR3 has 15 residues.

The V call is TRBV19, the J call TRBJ1-5; D remains unclear. CDR3 length: 12 amino acids. Trimming took 7 bases from V and 6 from J, leaving 10 bases between them. Germline values: CDR1 LNHDA, CDR2 SQIVND (reference sequence). The CDR3: CASTDAGQPQHF. For the CDR3, the DNA is TGTGCCAGTACCGACGCTGGTCAGCCCCAGCATTTT.

This clone has a single count. This chain connects TRBV7-2 to TRBJ1-1, with TRBD1 matching 7 bases. CDR1 is SGHTA, CDR2 FQGNSA, per germline. After removal of 2 bases from V and 7 bases from J, the junction contained 19 bases not matched to a gene. The CDR3 covers 18 residues. The CDR3 is CASSLWGMAGGKEVEAFF. Written as DNA, the CDR3 is TGTGCCAGCAGCTTATGGGGGATGGCAGGGGGAAAAGAGGTTGAAGCTTTCTTT.

This clone has a handful of counts. J is TRBJ1-5 and V is TRBV6-5; the D is unclear. The length of the CDR3 is 13 residues. Between the trimmed V and J ends, which lost 7 bases and 2 bases, there was a span of 9 bases. Germline V lookup: CDR1 MNHEY, CDR2 SVGAGI. As DNA, the CDR3 is TGTGCCAGCACTTATGGGGGCAATCAGCCCCAGCATTTT. This sequence encodes CASTYGGNQPQHF.

This chain connects TRBV19 to TRBJ1-6; unclear D gene. V was pared by 3 bases and J by 8 bases, with 11 bases between. The CDR3 totals 14 residues. CDR1 is LNHDA and CDR2 is SQIVND in the germline V gene (reference sequence). CDR3: CASSMWQVDSPLHF. DNA of the CDR3: TGTGCCAGTAGTATGTGGCAGGTAGATTCACCCCTCCACTTT.

The CDR3 sequence is CASSQNPRTENNEQFF. The DNA of the CDR3 is TGTGCCAGCAGCCAAAATCCTAGGACAGAGAACAATGAGCAGTTCTTC. The chain couples TRBV3-1 (or the pseudogene TRBV3-2) to TRBJ2-1, with D possibly TRBD1 on 6 matching bases. The germline CDR1 and CDR2 sequences are LGHDT and YNNKEL (reference sequence). The ends were cut back, 2 bases at V and 5 bases at J, with 16 bases in the middle. CDR3 length equals 16 residues.

In DNA form, the CDR3 reads TGTGCCGATGGAAGGGTCAACCCTTCCTACGAGCAGTACTTC. Translating it yields CADGRVNPSYEQYF. The chain employs TRBV21-1 and TRBJ2-7. TRBV21-1 is tagged as a pseudogene. The CDR3 is 14 amino acids.

The V gene is TRBV6-5, the J gene TRBJ2-2; the D gene is possibly TRBD2 (5 bases). The ends were cut back, 4 bases at V and 4 bases at J, with 16 bases in the middle. This CDR3 region has 16 residues. Germline CDR1 reads MNHEY; CDR2 reads SVGAGI. Here the CDR3 DNA reads TGTGCCAGCAGTTCCGCGGGCGGCGGTGGCACCGGGGAGCTGTTTTTT. Amino acid sequence: CASSSAGGGGTGELFF.

The chain couples TRBV30 to TRBJ1-1; D gene unclear. The CDR3 runs to 13 residues. Germline lookup yields CDR1 GTSNPN and CDR2 SVGIG (reference sequence). V was trimmed by 3 bases and J by 2 bases, leaving 10 bases between them. CDR3 amino acids: CAWSDRGNTEAFF. The CDR3 bases are TGTGCCTGGAGCGACCGGGGAAACACTGAAGCTTTCTTT.

The CDR3 sequence is CASSQDYSGELFF. DNA of the CDR3: TGTGCCAGCAGCCAAGATTACTCCGGGGAGCTGTTTTTT. The chain recombines TRBV4-2 with TRBJ2-2; no firm D call. Germline V CDR1 and CDR2: LGHNA, YNFKEQ. The CDR3 is 13 amino acids. The V and J ends lost 0 bases and 6 bases respectively, with 5 bases between them.

The chain has TRBV10-3 and TRBJ1-3, with D possibly being TRBD1 (6 bases). CDR3 size: 15 residues. CDR1 and CDR2 from the germline V gene are ENHRY and SYGVKD. Trimming took off 2 bases at V and 3 bases at J, with 11 bases between the two ends. The CDR3 sequence: CAISEGNRVGNTIYF. CDR3 DNA sequence: TGTGCCATCAGTGAGGGTAACAGGGTTGGAAACACCATATATTTT.

This chain connects TRBV28 to TRBJ1-2; 10 nucleotides line up with TRBD1. The germline V gene encodes CDR1 MDHEN and CDR2 SYDVKM. There are 16 residues in the CDR3. V shed 4 bases and J 7 bases; nucleotides not matched to a gene: 12. The CDR3 loop reads CASSYRTGGGWRGYTF. The CDR3 DNA reads as TGTGCCAGCAGTTATAGGACAGGGGGAGGTTGGCGTGGCTACACCTTC.

In this sample, this clone turned up a few times. V usage is TRBV27 and J usage is TRBJ1-6; D is ambiguous. In germline, CDR1 is MNHEY, CDR2 SMNVEV (reference sequence). The CDR3 is made up of 14 amino acids. Between the trimmed V and J ends, which lost 5 bases and 5 bases, there was a span of 10 bases. The CDR3 protein is CASSQQRDNSPLHF. CDR3 DNA: TGTGCCAGCAGTCAACAGAGAGATAATTCACCCCTCCACTTT.

This chain links TRBV7-9 with TRBJ1-2; 8 bases fit TRBD1. Germline values: CDR1 SEHNR, CDR2 FQNEAQ (reference sequence). This CDR3 comprises 15 residues. With V trimmed by 7 bases and J by 4 bases, 11 bases remained unmatched. The CDR3: CASTQNRGKSYGYTF. Here the CDR3 DNA reads TGTGCCAGCACCCAAAACAGGGGGAAAAGCTATGGCTACACCTTC.